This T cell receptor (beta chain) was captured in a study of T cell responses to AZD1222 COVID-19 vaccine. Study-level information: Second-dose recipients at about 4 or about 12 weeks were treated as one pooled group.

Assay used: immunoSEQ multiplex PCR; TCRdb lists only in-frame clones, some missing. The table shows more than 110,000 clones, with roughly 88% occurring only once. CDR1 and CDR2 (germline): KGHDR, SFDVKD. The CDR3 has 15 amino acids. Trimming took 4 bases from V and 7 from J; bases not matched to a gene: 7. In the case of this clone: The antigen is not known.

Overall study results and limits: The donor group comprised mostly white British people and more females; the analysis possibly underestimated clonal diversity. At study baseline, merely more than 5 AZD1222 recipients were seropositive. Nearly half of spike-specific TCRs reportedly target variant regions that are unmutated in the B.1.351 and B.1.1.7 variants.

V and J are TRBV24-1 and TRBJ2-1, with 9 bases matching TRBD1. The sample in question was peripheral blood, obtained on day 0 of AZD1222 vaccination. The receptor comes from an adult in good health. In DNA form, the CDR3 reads TGTGCCACCAGTGAAACCGGGACAGGGAGTAATGAGCAGTTCTTC. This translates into CATSETGTGSNEQFF.